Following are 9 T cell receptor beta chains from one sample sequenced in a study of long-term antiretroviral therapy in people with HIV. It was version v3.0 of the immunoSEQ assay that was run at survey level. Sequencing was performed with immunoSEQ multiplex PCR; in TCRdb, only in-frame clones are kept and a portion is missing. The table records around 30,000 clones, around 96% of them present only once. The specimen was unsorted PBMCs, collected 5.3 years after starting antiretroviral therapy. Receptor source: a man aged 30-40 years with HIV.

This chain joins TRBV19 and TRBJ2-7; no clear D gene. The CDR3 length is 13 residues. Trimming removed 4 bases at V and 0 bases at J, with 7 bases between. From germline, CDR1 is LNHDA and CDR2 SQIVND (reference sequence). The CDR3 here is CASSSTASYEQYF. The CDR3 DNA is TGTGCCAGTAGTAGCACGGCCTCCTACGAGCAGTACTTC.

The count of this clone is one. The CDR3 DNA reads TGTGCCAGCAGCATCGGACAGGGCTCATTGAAGGACACTGAAGCTTTCTTT. It translates to CASSIGQGSLKDTEAFF. The chain employs TRBV7-9 and TRBJ1-1; the match to TRBD1 covers 8 bases. Germline V gene data show CDR1 as SEHNR and CDR2 as FQNEAQ (reference sequence). The CDR3 has 17 residues. The junction had 14 bases not matched to a gene; V was cut back by 5 bases and J by 3 bases.

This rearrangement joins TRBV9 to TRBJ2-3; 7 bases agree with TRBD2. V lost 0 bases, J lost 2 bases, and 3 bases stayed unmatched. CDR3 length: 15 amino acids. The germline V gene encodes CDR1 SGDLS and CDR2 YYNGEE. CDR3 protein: CASSVGGRSTDTQYF. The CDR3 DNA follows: TGTGCCAGCAGCGTAGGCGGGAGATCCACAGATACGCAGTATTTT.

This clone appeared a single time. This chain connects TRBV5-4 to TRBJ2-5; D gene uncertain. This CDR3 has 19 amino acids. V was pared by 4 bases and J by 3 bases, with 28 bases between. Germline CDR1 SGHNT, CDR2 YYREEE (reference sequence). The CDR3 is CASSVIGIGVAETKETQYF. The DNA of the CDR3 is TGTGCCAGCAGCGTCATAGGAATTGGGGTAGCCGAAACTAAAGAGACCCAGTACTTC. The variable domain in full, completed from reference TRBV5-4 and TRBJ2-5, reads ETGVTQSPTHLIKTRGQQVTLRCSSQSGHNTVSWYQQALGQGPQFIFQYYREEENGRGNFPPRFSGLQFPNYSSELNVNALELDDSALYLCASSVIGIGVAETKETQYFGPGTRLLVL.

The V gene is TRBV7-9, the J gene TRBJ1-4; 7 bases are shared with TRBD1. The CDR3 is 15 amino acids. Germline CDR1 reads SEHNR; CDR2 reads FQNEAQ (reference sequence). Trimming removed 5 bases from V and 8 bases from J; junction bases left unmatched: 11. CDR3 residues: CASSPYRGRGEKLFF. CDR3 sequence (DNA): TGTGCCAGCAGCCCCTACAGGGGAAGGGGCGAAAAACTGTTTTTT.

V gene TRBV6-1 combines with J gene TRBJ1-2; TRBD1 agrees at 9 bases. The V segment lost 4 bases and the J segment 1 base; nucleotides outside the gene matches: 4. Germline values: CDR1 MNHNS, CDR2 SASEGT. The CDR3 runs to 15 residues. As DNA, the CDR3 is TGTGCCAGCAGTGGCAGACAGGGGGGTAACTATGGCTACACCTTC. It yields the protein CASSGRQGGNYGYTF.

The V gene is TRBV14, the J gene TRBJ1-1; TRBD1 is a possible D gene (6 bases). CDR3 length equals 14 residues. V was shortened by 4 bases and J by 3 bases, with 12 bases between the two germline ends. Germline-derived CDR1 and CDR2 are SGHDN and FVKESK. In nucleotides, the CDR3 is TGTGCCAGCAGCCCGGCCGGGACATACACTGAAGCTTTCTTT. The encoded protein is CASSPAGTYTEAFF.

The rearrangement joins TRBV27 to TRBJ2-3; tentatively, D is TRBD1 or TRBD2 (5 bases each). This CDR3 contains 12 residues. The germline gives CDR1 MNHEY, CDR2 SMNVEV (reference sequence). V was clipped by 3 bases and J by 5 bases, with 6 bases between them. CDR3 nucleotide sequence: TGTGCCAGCAGTTTTGGGGGAGATACGCAGTATTTT. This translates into CASSFGGDTQYF.

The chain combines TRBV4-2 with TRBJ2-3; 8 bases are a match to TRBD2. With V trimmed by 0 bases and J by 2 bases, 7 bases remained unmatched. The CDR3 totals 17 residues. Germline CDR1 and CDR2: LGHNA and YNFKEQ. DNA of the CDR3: TGTGCCAGCAGCCAAGATCACAGCGGGGGCCACACAGATACGCAGTATTTT. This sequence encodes CASSQDHSGGHTDTQYF.